These 19 T cell receptor beta chains were sequenced from one sample in a study of cytomegalovirus exposure and HLA in healthy donors. The PCR had 60 Vbeta and 13 Jbeta primers. Method: immunoSEQ multiplex PCR; TCRdb's copy keeps in-frame clones and lacks some. The sample has 95,000 to 150,000 clones, more than 60% seen once. The sample was PBMCs. The source of these receptors is a middle-aged woman in good health and CMV-seropositive.

The chain links TRBV7-9 to TRBJ1-1; 9 nucleotides align to TRBD1. CDR1 SEHNR and CDR2 FQNEAQ come from the germline V gene (reference sequence). The CDR3 runs 17 residues. V dropped 1 base and J dropped 3; count of bases not matched to a gene: 9. The chain's CDR3 is CASSLGYWGQGHTEAFF. The CDR3 DNA follows: TGTGCCAGCAGCTTAGGGTATTGGGGACAGGGCCACACTGAAGCTTTCTTT.

The rearrangement uses TRBV27 and TRBJ2-5; TRBD2 matches 7 bases. The germline gives CDR1 MNHEY, CDR2 SMNVEV (reference sequence). CDR3 length equals 14 residues. The J segment lost 5 bases and the V segment lost 4 bases, leaving 7 bases of the junction unmatched. CDR3 in amino acids: CASSSGLLSETQYF. CDR3 in DNA: TGTGCCAGCAGTTCGGGACTACTTAGCGAGACCCAGTACTTC.

About this clone itself: Mismatch with germline at one junction end may stem from a read error. The rearrangement joins TRBV2 to TRBJ2-1; D is possibly TRBD2 (6 bases). The CDR3 covers 13 residues. Germline CDR1 SNHLY, CDR2 FYNNEI. The CDR3 DNA follows: TGTGCCAGCAGAGGGGACTCCCACAATGAGCAGTTCTTC. It encodes CASRGDSHNEQFF.

The CDR3 nucleotides are TGTGCCAGCACCCCGGGACAGCGGTTGAGCTACACCTTC. The encoded protein is CASTPGQRLSYTF. The rearrangement joins TRBV2 to TRBJ1-2; 7 bases align to TRBD1. The CDR3 consists of 13 residues. Looked up from germline, CDR1 is SNHLY and CDR2 is FYNNEI. V lost 7 bases, J lost 9 bases, and 11 bases stayed unmatched.

The CDR3 coding sequence is TGTGCCAGCAACACAGGTGGCACCGGGGAGCTGTTTTTT. Protein: CASNTGGTGELFF. The genes are TRBV7-2 and TRBJ2-2, with D perhaps TRBD1 (5 bases). The CDR3 spans 13 residues. V lost 7 bases and J 4 bases, leaving 10 bases between the germline ends. Germline V gene sequence: CDR1 SGHTA, CDR2 FQGNSA. The variable domain in full, completed from reference TRBV7-2 and TRBJ2-2, reads GAGVSQSPSNKVTEKGKDVELRCDPISGHTALYWYRQSLGQGLEFLIYFQGNSAPDKSGLPSDRFSAERTGGSVSTLTIQRTQQEDSAVYLCASNTGGTGELFFGEGSRLTVL.

The V gene is TRBV10-3, the J gene TRBJ2-3; a weak D match, TRBD1 (6 bases). The V gene lost 6 bases and the J gene lost 2 bases, with 18 bases spanning the gap. From germline, CDR1 is ENHRY and CDR2 SYGVKD. The CDR3 contains 16 residues. CDR3 bases: TGTGCCATCAGCCCCTTAACAGGGACCGTCACAGATACGCAGTATTTT. Translating gives CAISPLTGTVTDTQYF.

The chain couples TRBV19 to TRBJ2-7; the match to TRBD1 covers 7 bases. Germline loops: CDR1 LNHDA, CDR2 SQIVND (reference sequence). Trimming took 4 bases from V and 10 from J; bases not matched to a gene: 10. The CDR3 loop spans 13 amino acids. The DNA for the CDR3 is TGTGCCAGTAGTACCCAAGCACAGGGGCCCCAGTACTTC. The encoded protein is CASSTQAQGPQYF.

The chain combines TRBV6-5 with TRBJ1-2; D remains ambiguous. Germline CDR1 and CDR2: MNHEY and SVGAGI. Trimming stripped 4 bases from V and 0 bases from J, with 9 bases between. There are 14 residues in the CDR3. The CDR3, as DNA: TGTGCCAGCAGTTCCTATGAGACTAACTATGGCTACACCTTC. Amino acids: CASSSYETNYGYTF.

The chain couples TRBV7-2 to TRBJ1-2; 7 bases agree with TRBD1. The CDR3 is made up of 14 amino acids. V shed 5 bases, J shed 4 bases, and the junction held 7 bases outside the gene matches. The germline CDR1 and CDR2 sequences are SGHTA and FQGNSA. In DNA, the CDR3 is TGTGCCAGCAGCGCGGCGGGACAGCTCTATGGCTACACCTTC. Translation gives CASSAAGQLYGYTF.

The rearrangement uses TRBV28 and TRBJ2-7, with 11 bases fitting TRBD2. The junction had 4 bases not matched to a gene; V was cut back by 8 bases and J by 4 bases. This CDR3 contains 13 residues. In germline, CDR1 is MDHEN, CDR2 SYDVKM. CDR3 sequence: CASLTSGAYEQYF. In DNA, the CDR3 is TGTGCCAGCTTGACTAGCGGGGCTTACGAGCAGTACTTC. Based on the CDR3 plus reference TRBV28 and TRBJ2-7, the full variable domain is DVKVTQSSRYLVKRTGEKVFLECVQDMDHENMFWYRQDPGLGLRLIYFSYDVKMKEKGDIPEGYSVSREKKERFSLILESASTNQTSMYLCASLTSGAYEQYFGPGTRLTVT.

The V gene is TRBV19, the J gene TRBJ2-3; D possibly corresponds to TRBD2 (7 bases). This CDR3 has 13 residues. V was cut by 6 bases and J by 5 bases, with 12 bases left in between. Germline V gene sequence: CDR1 LNHDA, CDR2 SQIVND (reference sequence). This CDR3 is CASRRGQGDTQYF. CDR3 in DNA: TGTGCCAGTAGGCGGGGGCAGGGAGATACGCAGTATTTT. The entire variable domain, with the rest obtained from reference TRBV19 and TRBJ2-3, is as follows: DGGITQSPKYLFRKEGQNVTLSCEQNLNHDAMYWYRQDPGQGLRLIYYSQIVNDFQKGDIAEGYSVSREKKESFPLTVTSAQKNPTAFYLCASRRGQGDTQYFGPGTRLTVL.

This sequence joins TRBV4-2 and TRBJ1-1; the D gene is possibly TRBD1 (5 bases). This CDR3 spans 15 amino acids. Germline CDR1 and CDR2: LGHNA and YNFKEQ. The germline V and J ends were trimmed by 2 bases and 6 bases, with 16 bases remaining between them. The CDR3 DNA reads as TGTGCCAGCAGCCAACAGGGCAGGGTAAAGGCTGAAGCTTTCTTT. This codes for CASSQQGRVKAEAFF.

This clone was recorded a few times. The J gene is TRBJ2-7, the V gene TRBV27, with TRBD1 identical over 7 bases. The CDR3 runs to 13 residues. Trimming removed 8 bases from V and 7 bases from J; junction bases left unmatched: 11. Germline V gene lookup returns CDR1 MNHEY and CDR2 SMNVEV (reference sequence). CDR3 sequence (DNA): TGTGCCAGCCCGGACAGGCCCCCCGGGGAGCAGTACTTC. It specifies CASPDRPPGEQYF.

The gene calls are TRBV5-5 and TRBJ2-7; D is perhaps TRBD1 (5 bases). The CDR3 runs 16 residues. Trimming removed 6 bases at V and 0 bases at J, with 19 bases between. Germline values: CDR1 SGHKS, CDR2 YYEKEE (reference sequence). The CDR3 DNA reads TGTGCCAGCACCTCCCGACAGCAAGGGGCCTCCTACGAGCAGTACTTC. Amino acids: CASTSRQQGASYEQYF.

This rearrangement joins TRBV5-4 to TRBJ1-1; D gene unclear. Trimming left V 5 bases short and J 3 bases short, with 8 bases between. Germline V gives CDR1 SGHNT, CDR2 YYREEE (reference sequence). This CDR3 region has 12 residues. In DNA form, the CDR3 reads TGTGCCAGCAGTCGACGGGACACTGAAGCTTTCTTT. This sequence encodes CASSRRDTEAFF.

The J gene is TRBJ1-1, the V gene TRBV5-1; 7 positions match TRBD1. The V gene end was trimmed by 0 bases and the J gene end by 3 bases; junction bases not matched to a gene: 8. The CDR3 has 16 residues. Germline values: CDR1 SGHRS, CDR2 YFSETQ. The CDR3 loop is CASSLGTGDRDTEAFF. DNA for the CDR3: TGCGCCAGCAGCTTGGGAACAGGGGATAGGGACACTGAAGCTTTCTTT.

This clone was detected a few times. The chain combines TRBV25-1 with TRBJ2-1; D not resolved. CDR1 is MGHDK, CDR2 SYGVNS, per germline. The CDR3 is 12 amino acids. V shed 4 bases and J shed 7 bases, with 8 bases lying between them. The CDR3 region has the DNA TGTGCCAGCAGTGGGGCCCATAATGAGCAGTTCTTC. Its translation is CASSGAHNEQFF.

This chain links TRBV5-4 with TRBJ2-1; TRBD2 matches at 7 bases. The CDR3 spans 14 residues. Germline-derived CDR1 and CDR2 are SGHNT and YYREEE (reference sequence). V lost 2 bases, J lost 8 bases, and 7 bases stayed unmatched. The CDR3 DNA reads as TGTGCCAGCAGCTTTGGACTAGTCAGGGATGAGCAGTTCTTC. It is translated as CASSFGLVRDEQFF.

The chain uses TRBV7-3 and TRBJ2-1, with D maybe TRBD2 (5 bases). There are 13 residues in the CDR3. CDR1 and CDR2 (germline): SGHTA, FQGTGA. V was cut by 0 bases and J by 13 bases, with 13 bases left in between. CDR3 sequence: CASSLTRNGNQFF. CDR3 DNA sequence: TGTGCCAGCAGCTTAACGCGGAACGGGAACCAGTTCTTC. Supplemented by reference TRBV7-3 and TRBJ2-1, the full variable domain reads GAGVSQTPSNKVTEKGKYVELRCDPISGHTALYWYRQSLGQGPEFLIYFQGTGAADDSGLPNDRFFAVRPEGSVSTLKIQRTERGDSAVYLCASSLTRNGNQFFGPGTRLTVL.